This TCR beta chain was captured by sequencing in a study of T cells in Graves' hyperthyroidism and ophthalmopathy. The CDR3 runs 14 residues. V lost 3 bases and J lost 3, with 12 bases in between. This clonotype was recorded at least ten times. Template material for amplifying TCR beta CDR3 regions consisted of RNA transcripts. The TCR CDR3 was amplified in a first-round RT-PCR using the HTBI primer set. Using its own MiXCR run on the multiplex PCR reads, TCRdb lists one record per CDR3 protein. The sample shows about 520,000 distinct CDR3 sequences, 20% to 25% of them seen only once. The gene calls are TRBV12-3 or TRBV12-4 and TRBJ2-7, with TRBD2 as a possible D gene (5 bases). The source material was blood. This sequence was found in a young man with Graves' hyperthyroidism. The CDR3 loop is CASSLGVSIYEQYF. CDR3 DNA: TGTGCCAGCAGTTTGGGAGTCTCCATCTACGAGCAGTACTTC.